The T cell receptor (beta chain) described here comes from a study of blood T cell repertoires in COVID-19. Overall study context: Collection of acute and convalescent COVID-19 samples took place in the United States, Italy and Spain.

This clone was observed a few times. Germline CDR1 and CDR2: MDHEN and SYDVKM. The CDR3 has 14 residues. V was clipped by 5 bases and J by 5 bases, with 13 bases between them. Some clones are missing from TCRdb's copy, which holds only in-frame ones; the method was immunoSEQ multiplex PCR. Here the sample spans 340,000 or so clones, about 86% being singletons. The sequenced material came from PBMCs or T cells enriched from blood (not recorded which). This TCR derives from a woman between 35 and 50 years old with acute COVID-19. J is TRBJ2-1 and V is TRBV28; possibly TRBD1 for D (6 bases). CDR3 in DNA: TGTGCCAGCAGTAGGGGGAAAGGTAACAATGAGCAGTTCTTC. As protein: CASSRGKGNNEQFF.